This TCR beta chain was found in a study of blood T cell repertoires in COVID-19. Generated by immunoSEQ multiplex PCR, the TCRdb table keeps only in-frame clones and is missing some. Of around 58,000 clones listed, about nine tenths are singletons. The germline V gene encodes CDR1 LNHDA and CDR2 SQIVND (reference sequence). The CDR3 length is 15 residues. Trimming removed 7 bases from V and 4 bases from J, with 19 bases in between. The chain has TRBV19 and TRBJ1-2; D may be TRBD1 (6 bases). This TCR was recovered from a human donor with active COVID-19. The donor label of this sample is uncertain. Input material: peripheral blood. The CDR3 reads CASMRTAKIVYGYTF. CDR3 coding DNA: TGTGCCAGTATGAGGACAGCCAAAATCGTCTATGGCTACACCTTC.